This is a list of T cell receptor beta chains from one sample in a study of blood T cell repertoires in COVID-19. Produced via immunoSEQ multiplex PCR; TCRdb's table is partial and in-frame only. This table holds about 190,000 clones, around 86% found once. The sequenced sample was peripheral blood. The receptor source for this set is a woman in her thirties or forties with acute or convalescent COVID-19. Each CDR3 is given with its conserved first and last residue. A D gene is named only where the DNA matches it firmly. Part of the rows lack a size; the others show once, few, many or a class for expanded clones.

d_gene	v_gene	j_gene	abundance	CDR3aa	CDR3nt
.	TRBV28	TRBJ1-4	.	CASSPPYRTTNEKLFF	TGTGCCAGCAGCCCCCCGTACAGAACAACTAATGAAAAACTGTTTTTT
.	TRBV11-2	TRBJ2-3	.	CASSFRGEDTQYF	TGTGCCAGCAGCTTCAGGGGGGAAGATACGCAGTATTTT
TRBD2	TRBV15	TRBJ2-3	few	CATSSGAGGMPDTQYF	TGTGCCACCAGCAGTGGGGCGGGAGGTATGCCAGATACGCAGTATTTT
TRBD1	TRBV18	TRBJ2-7	.	CASSPTDRGHEQYF	TGTGCCAGCTCACCCACCGACAGGGGCCACGAGCAGTACTTC
.	TRBV6-5	TRBJ2-2	once	CASKKGQTGELFF	TGTGCCAGCAAGAAGGGGCAGACCGGGGAGCTGTTTTTT
.	TRBV28	TRBJ1-5	.	CASNLSNQPQHF	TGTGCCAGCAACCTAAGCAATCAGCCCCAGCATTTT
.	TRBV12-3/TRBV12-4	TRBJ1-1	few	CASSFNLLAFF	TGTGCCAGCAGTTTTAATCTGTTGGCTTTCTTT
.	TRBV6-4	TRBJ1-1	.	CASSDVGGAGEAFF	TGTGCCAGCAGTGACGTGGGGGGGGCTGGTGAAGCTTTCTTT
.	TRBV5-1	TRBJ2-7	once	CASSLGQTSYEQYF	TGCGCCAGCAGCTTAGGACAGACCTCCTACGAGCAGTACTTC
.	TRBV5-1	TRBJ1-2	.	CASSLDFTESYGYTF	TGCGCCAGCAGCTTGGATTTTACAGAGAGTTATGGCTACACCTTC
.	TRBV13	TRBJ2-1	.	CASSPPNQGPNEQFF	TGTGCCAGCAGCCCCCCAAATCAGGGGCCCAATGAGCAGTTCTTC
TRBD2	TRBV5-4	TRBJ2-1	.	CASSLTSGDYNEQFF	TGTGCCAGCAGCTTGACTAGCGGGGACTACAATGAGCAGTTCTTC
.	TRBV15	TRBJ2-1	.	CATSRQRSNEQFF	TGTGCCACCAGCAGACAAAGGAGCAATGAGCAGTTCTTC
.	TRBV3-1/TRBV3-2	TRBJ2-5	.	CASSQSWERLQETQYF	TGTGCCAGCAGCCAGTCCTGGGAGCGGCTACAAGAGACCCAGTACTTC
.	TRBV5-1	TRBJ1-3	.	CASSSTNAASGNTIYF	TGCGCCAGCAGCTCAACCAACGCGGCCTCTGGAAACACCATATATTTT
TRBD2	TRBV18	TRBJ2-5	.	CASSPRTSGGGRQETQYF	TGTGCCAGCTCACCGAGGACTAGCGGGGGGGGTCGCCAAGAGACCCAGTACTTC
.	TRBV7-8	TRBJ2-7	.	CASSLRGVQSEQYF	TGTGCCAGCAGCTTACGCGGAGTCCAGAGCGAGCAGTACTTC
TRBD2	TRBV7-9	TRBJ2-3	.	CASSLAGGLGYF	TGTGCCAGCAGCTTAGCGGGAGGGCTGGGGTATTTT
.	TRBV28	TRBJ1-6	once	CASSAYYRVRVYNSPLHF	TGTGCCAGCAGTGCGTATTACAGGGTCCGCGTGTATAATTCACCCCTCCACTTT
.	TRBV14	TRBJ2-3	.	CASSQFLRGRTDTQYF	TGTGCCAGCAGCCAATTTCTGCGGGGGCGCACAGATACGCAGTATTTT
.	TRBV27	TRBJ2-1	few	CASSLSGPSYNEQFF	TGTGCCAGCAGTTTAAGCGGGCCCTCCTACAATGAGCAGTTCTTC
TRBD1	TRBV28	TRBJ2-1	.	CASSSWTGTYNEQFF	TGTGCCAGCAGTAGCTGGACAGGCACCTACAATGAGCAGTTCTTC
TRBD1	TRBV5-1	TRBJ2-7	.	CASRKGQGGYEQYF	TGCGCCAGCAGGAAGGGACAGGGAGGCTACGAGCAGTACTTC
TRBD2	TRBV5-1	TRBJ2-7	few	CASSVVGLPTYEQYF	TGCGCCAGCAGCGTAGTGGGACTACCAACCTACGAGCAGTACTTC
.	TRBV5-4	TRBJ2-5	.	CASSLVGAGETQYF	TGTGCCAGCAGCTTGGTTGGGGCCGGGGAGACCCAGTACTTC
.	TRBV21-1	TRBJ1-6	.	CASSSRKGNRDRESSYNSPLHF	TGTGCCAGCAGCTCCCGAAAGGGGAACCGGGACAGGGAGAGCTCCTATAATTCACCCCTCCACTTT
TRBD1	TRBV28	TRBJ1-5	.	CASRGQGLNQPQHF	TGTGCCAGCAGAGGACAGGGGCTCAATCAGCCCCAGCATTTT